This entry lists 10 T cell receptor beta chains sequenced from one sample in a study of T cell responses to AZD1222 COVID-19 vaccine. TCRdb's table, derived via immunoSEQ multiplex PCR, lists solely in-frame clones and lacks some. This sample has over 95,000 clones, with around nine tenths found just once. The sequences come from peripheral blood, collected on day 0 of AZD1222 vaccination. Receptors were obtained from an adult in good health.

The rearrangement uses TRBV19 and TRBJ1-3; no clear D. This CDR3 comprises 14 residues. Germline values: CDR1 LNHDA, CDR2 SQIVND (reference sequence). Trimming took 6 bases from V and 2 from J, leaving 11 bases between them. The CDR3 loop reads CASRREKAGNTIYF. In DNA form, the CDR3 reads TGTGCCAGTAGAAGGGAGAAGGCTGGAAACACCATATATTTT.

The chain uses TRBV25-1 and TRBJ2-7, with 8 bases lining up with TRBD2. Trimming took 1 base from V and 0 from J; bases not matched to a gene: 5. In germline, CDR1 is MGHDK, CDR2 SYGVNS. The CDR3 is 16 residues long. CDR3 bases: TGTGCCAGCAGTGAATCTAGCGGGCTGAGCTCCTACGAGCAGTACTTC. Its protein product is CASSESSGLSSYEQYF.

This chain joins TRBV7-2 and TRBJ1-3; 8 bases match TRBD1. Per the germline V gene, CDR1 is SGHTA and CDR2 is FQGNSA. This CDR3 region has 15 residues. V shed 5 bases and J 2 bases; nucleotides not matched to a gene: 5. The CDR3 sequence: CASSRDRGPGNTIYF. The CDR3 DNA reads TGTGCCAGCAGCCGTGACAGGGGACCTGGAAACACCATATATTTT.

The V gene is TRBV4-3, the J gene TRBJ2-5; TRBD2 matches 14 bases. The V gene's germline CDR1 is LGHNA and CDR2 YSLEER. Losses at the gene ends were 0 bases for V and 4 bases for J; bases not matched to a gene: 4. This CDR3 is 17 amino acids long. The CDR3 reads CASSQETGTSGGETQYF. The CDR3 nucleotides read TGCGCCAGCAGCCAAGAAACCGGGACTAGCGGGGGAGAGACCCAGTACTTC.

The V call is TRBV4-1, the J call TRBJ1-1; maybe TRBD1 (5 bases). Germline V gene lookup returns CDR1 MGHRA and CDR2 YSYEKL. V lost 1 base and J 0 bases, leaving 15 bases between the germline ends. The CDR3 totals 17 residues. The CDR3 DNA is TGCGCCAGCAGCCAAGTGGAACCGACAGCCTTGAACACTGAAGCTTTCTTT. Translated: CASSQVEPTALNTEAFF.

The V gene is TRBV5-4, the J gene TRBJ1-1; no definite D call. Germline CDR1 is SGHNT and CDR2 is YYREEE (reference sequence). This CDR3 region has 13 residues. With 4 bases removed from V and 1 base from J, the gap between germline ends came to 8 bases. The CDR3 protein is CASSHLQNTEAFF. The CDR3 DNA sequence: TGTGCCAGCAGCCACCTACAGAACACTGAAGCTTTCTTT. Looking up the rest from reference TRBV5-4 and TRBJ1-1 gives the full variable domain: ETGVTQSPTHLIKTRGQQVTLRCSSQSGHNTVSWYQQALGQGPQFIFQYYREEENGRGNFPPRFSGLQFPNYSSELNVNALELDDSALYLCASSHLQNTEAFFGQGTRLTVV.

CDR3 in amino acids: CASSTDRVIQPQHF. The CDR3 DNA is TGTGCCAGCAGCACAGACAGGGTGATTCAGCCCCAGCATTTT. The V and J genes are TRBV25-1 and TRBJ1-5; 7 nucleotides match TRBD1. This CDR3 has 14 amino acids. Germline V gives CDR1 MGHDK, CDR2 SYGVNS. The V segment lost 6 bases and the J segment 6 bases; nucleotides outside the gene matches: 8.

The rearrangement joins TRBV12-5 to TRBJ1-2; no definite D call. The V gene lost 1 base and the J gene lost 7 bases, with 7 bases spanning the gap. The length of the CDR3 is 12 residues. Germline-derived CDR1 and CDR2 are LGHNT and FRNRAP. The CDR3 DNA follows: TGTGCTAGTGGTTTGGGCTTATCTGGCTACACCTTC. Translation: CASGLGLSGYTF.

J is TRBJ2-2 and V is TRBV30; 9 bases map to TRBD1. This CDR3 region has 15 residues. V lost 5 bases and J lost 8; bases outside the gene matches: 12. In germline, CDR1 is GTSNPN, CDR2 SVGIG (reference sequence). Written as DNA, the CDR3 is TGTGCCTGGGTTAGCGTAGGGACAGGGACTGGGGAGCTGTTTTTT. Its protein product is CAWVSVGTGTGELFF.

The rearrangement links TRBV10-2 to TRBJ2-1; 7 positions match TRBD2. CDR1 and CDR2 (germline): WSHSY, SAAADI. The CDR3 is 13 amino acids. Losses at the gene ends were 6 bases for V and 7 bases for J; bases not matched to a gene: 6. The CDR3 loop is CASRSGILNEQFF. Written as DNA, the CDR3 is TGCGCCAGCAGAAGCGGGATATTAAATGAGCAGTTCTTC.